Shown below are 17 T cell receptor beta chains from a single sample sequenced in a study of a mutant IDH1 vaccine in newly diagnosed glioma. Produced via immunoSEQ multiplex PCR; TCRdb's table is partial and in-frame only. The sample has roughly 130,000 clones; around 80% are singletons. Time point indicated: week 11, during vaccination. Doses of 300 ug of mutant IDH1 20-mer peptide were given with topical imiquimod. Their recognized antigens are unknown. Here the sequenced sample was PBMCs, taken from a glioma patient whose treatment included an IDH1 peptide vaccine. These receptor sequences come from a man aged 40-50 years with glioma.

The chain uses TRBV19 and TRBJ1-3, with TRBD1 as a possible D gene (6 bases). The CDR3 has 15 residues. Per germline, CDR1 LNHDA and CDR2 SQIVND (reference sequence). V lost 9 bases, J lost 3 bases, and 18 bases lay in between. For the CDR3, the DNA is TGTGCCAGCACTGAACTAACAGGGTATGGAAACACCATATATTTT. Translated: CASTELTGYGNTIYF.

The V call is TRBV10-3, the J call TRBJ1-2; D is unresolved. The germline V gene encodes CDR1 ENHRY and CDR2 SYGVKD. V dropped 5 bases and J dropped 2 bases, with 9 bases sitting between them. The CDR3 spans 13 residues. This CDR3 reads CAISPESNYGYTF. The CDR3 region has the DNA TGTGCCATCAGTCCAGAATCAAACTATGGCTACACCTTC.

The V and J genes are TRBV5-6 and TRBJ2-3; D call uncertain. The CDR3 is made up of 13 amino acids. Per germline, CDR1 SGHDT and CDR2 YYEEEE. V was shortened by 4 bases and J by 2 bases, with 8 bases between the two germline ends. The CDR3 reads CASSREYTDTQYF. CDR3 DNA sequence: TGTGCCAGCAGCAGAGAGTACACAGATACGCAGTATTTT. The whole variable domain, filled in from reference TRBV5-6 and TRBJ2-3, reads DAGVTQSPTHLIKTRGQQVTLRCSPKSGHDTVSWYQQALGQGPQFIFQYYEEEERQRGNFPDRFSGHQFPNYSSELNVNALLLGDSALYLCASSREYTDTQYFGPGTRLTVL.

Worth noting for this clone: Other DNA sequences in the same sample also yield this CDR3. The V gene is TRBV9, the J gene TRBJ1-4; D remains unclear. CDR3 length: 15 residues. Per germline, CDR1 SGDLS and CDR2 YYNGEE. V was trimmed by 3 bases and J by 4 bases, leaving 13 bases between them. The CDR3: CASSGGTLGNEKLFF. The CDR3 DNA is TGTGCCAGCAGCGGAGGAACGTTGGGTAATGAAAAACTGTTTTTT.

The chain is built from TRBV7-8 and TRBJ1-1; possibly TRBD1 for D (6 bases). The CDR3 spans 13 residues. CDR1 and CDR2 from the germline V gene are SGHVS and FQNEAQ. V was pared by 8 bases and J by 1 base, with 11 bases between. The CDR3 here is CASSQGRNTEAFF. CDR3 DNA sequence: TGTGCCAGCTCTCAGGGGAGGAACACTGAAGCTTTCTTT.

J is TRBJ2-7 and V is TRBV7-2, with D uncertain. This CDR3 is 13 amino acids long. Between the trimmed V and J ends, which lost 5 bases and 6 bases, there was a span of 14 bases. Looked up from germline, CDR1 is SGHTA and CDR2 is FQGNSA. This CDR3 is CASSQTYNGEQYF. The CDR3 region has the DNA TGTGCCAGCAGCCAAACCTATAACGGCGAGCAGTACTTC.

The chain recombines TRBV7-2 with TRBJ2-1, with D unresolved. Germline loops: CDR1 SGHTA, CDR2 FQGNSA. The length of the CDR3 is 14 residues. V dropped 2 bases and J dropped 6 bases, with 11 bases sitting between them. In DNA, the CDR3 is TGTGCCAGCAGCTTATCAGGAGCGAGCAATGAGCAGTTCTTC. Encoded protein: CASSLSGASNEQFF.

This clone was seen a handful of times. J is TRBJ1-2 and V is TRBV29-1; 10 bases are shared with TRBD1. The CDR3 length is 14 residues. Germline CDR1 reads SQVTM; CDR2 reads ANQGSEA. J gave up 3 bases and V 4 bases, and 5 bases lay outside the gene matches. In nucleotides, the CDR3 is TGCAGCGTTGTGATGACAGGGGGCTACTATGGCTACACCTTC. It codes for CSVVMTGGYYGYTF.

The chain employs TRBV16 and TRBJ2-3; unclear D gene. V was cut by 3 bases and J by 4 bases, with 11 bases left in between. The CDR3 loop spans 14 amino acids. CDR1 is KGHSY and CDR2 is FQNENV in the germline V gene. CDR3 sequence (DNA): TGTGCCAGCAGCCACACAAGCTCGGCAGATACGCAGTATTTT. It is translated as CASSHTSSADTQYF.

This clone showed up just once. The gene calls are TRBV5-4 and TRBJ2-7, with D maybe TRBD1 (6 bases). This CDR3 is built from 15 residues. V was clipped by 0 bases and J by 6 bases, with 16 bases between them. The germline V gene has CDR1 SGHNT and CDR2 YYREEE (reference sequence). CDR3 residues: CASSLGVTGQGEQYF. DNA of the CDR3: TGTGCCAGCAGCTTGGGGGTGACAGGCCAAGGCGAGCAGTACTTC.

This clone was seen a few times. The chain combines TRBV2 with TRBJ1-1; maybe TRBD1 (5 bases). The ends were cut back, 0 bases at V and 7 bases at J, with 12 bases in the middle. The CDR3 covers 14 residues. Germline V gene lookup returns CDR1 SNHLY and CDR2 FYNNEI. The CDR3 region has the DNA TGTGCCAGCAGTGAAGCAGGGCAGGGAGTTGAAGCTTTCTTT. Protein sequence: CASSEAGQGVEAFF. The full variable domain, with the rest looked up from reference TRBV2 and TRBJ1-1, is EPEVTQTPSHQVTQMGQEVILRCVPISNHLYFYWYRQILGQKVEFLVSFYNNEISEKSEIFDDQFSVERPDGSNFTLKIRSTKLEDSAMYFCASSEAGQGVEAFFGQGTRLTVV.

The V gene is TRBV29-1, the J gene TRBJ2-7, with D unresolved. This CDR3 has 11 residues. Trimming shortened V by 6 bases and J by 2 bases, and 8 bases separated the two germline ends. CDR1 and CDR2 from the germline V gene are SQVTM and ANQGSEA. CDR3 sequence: CSVGSPYEQYF. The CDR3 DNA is TGCAGCGTGGGTAGCCCCTACGAGCAGTACTTC.

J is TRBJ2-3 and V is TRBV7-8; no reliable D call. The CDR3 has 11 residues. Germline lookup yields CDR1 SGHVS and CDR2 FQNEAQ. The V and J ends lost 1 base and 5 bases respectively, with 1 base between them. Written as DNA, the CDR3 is TGTGCCAGCAGCTTAGAAGATACGCAGTATTTT. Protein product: CASSLEDTQYF.

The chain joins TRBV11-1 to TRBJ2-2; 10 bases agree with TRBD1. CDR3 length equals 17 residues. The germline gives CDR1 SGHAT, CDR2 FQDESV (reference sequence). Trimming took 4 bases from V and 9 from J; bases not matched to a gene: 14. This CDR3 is CASSSYGQGGFSRELFF. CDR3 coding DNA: TGTGCCAGCAGCTCCTATGGACAGGGGGGGTTTTCCAGGGAGCTGTTTTTT.

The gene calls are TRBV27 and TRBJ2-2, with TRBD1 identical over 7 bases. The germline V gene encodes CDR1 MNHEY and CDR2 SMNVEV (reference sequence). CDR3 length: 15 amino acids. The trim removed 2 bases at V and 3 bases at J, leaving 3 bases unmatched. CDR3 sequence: CASSLIQGYTGELFF. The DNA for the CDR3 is TGTGCCAGCAGTTTAATACAGGGGTACACCGGGGAGCTGTTTTTT.

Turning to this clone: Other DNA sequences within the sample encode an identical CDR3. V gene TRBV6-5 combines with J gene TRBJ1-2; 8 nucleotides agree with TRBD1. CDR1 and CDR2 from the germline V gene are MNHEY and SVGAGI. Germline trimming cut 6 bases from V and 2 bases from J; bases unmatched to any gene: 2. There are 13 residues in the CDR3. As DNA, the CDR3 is TGTGCCAGCAGCCGACAGGGGAACTATGGCTACACCTTC. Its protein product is CASSRQGNYGYTF.

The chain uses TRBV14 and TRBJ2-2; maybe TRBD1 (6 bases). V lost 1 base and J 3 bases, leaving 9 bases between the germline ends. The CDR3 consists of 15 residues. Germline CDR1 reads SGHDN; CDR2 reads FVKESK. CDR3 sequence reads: CASSQVRTDTGELFF. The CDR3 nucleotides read TGTGCCAGCAGCCAAGTTCGGACAGACACCGGGGAGCTGTTTTTT.